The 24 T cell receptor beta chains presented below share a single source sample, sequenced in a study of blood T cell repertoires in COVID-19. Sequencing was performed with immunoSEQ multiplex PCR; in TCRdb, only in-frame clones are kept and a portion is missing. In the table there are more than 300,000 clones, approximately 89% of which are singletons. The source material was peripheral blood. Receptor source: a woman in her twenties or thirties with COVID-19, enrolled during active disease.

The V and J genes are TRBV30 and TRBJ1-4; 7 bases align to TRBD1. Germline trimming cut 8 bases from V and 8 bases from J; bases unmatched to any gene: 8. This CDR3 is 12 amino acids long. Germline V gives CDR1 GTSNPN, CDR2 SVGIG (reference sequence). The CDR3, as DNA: TGTGCCGGGGGAGGGGGCAGGGAAAAACTGTTTTTT. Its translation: CAGGGGREKLFF.

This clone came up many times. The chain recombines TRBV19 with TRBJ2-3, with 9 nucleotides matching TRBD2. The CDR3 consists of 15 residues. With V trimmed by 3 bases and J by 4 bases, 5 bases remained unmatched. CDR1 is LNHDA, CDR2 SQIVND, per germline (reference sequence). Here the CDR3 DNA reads TGTGCCAGTAGTATTGGAGGCGGGGGGGCAGATACGCAGTATTTT. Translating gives CASSIGGGGADTQYF.

CDR3 DNA: TGTGCCAGCAGTTTAGTACAACCGAACACTGAAGCTTTCTTT. As protein: CASSLVQPNTEAFF. This chain uses TRBV28 with TRBJ1-1; D is unresolved. Germline values: CDR1 MDHEN, CDR2 SYDVKM. This CDR3 comprises 14 residues. Trimming took 2 bases from V and 1 from J, leaving 8 bases between them.

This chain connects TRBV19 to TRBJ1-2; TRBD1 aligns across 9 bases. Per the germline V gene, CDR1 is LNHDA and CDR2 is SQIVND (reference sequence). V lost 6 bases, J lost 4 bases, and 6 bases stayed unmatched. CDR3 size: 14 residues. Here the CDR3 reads CASRVQGAGYGYTF. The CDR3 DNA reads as TGTGCCAGTAGGGTACAGGGGGCTGGCTATGGCTACACCTTC.

CDR3 DNA sequence: TGTGCCAGCACACAGGGAGTAGGGTCACCCCTCCACTTT. It codes for CASTQGVGSPLHF. This rearrangement joins TRBV25-1 to TRBJ1-6, with D possibly TRBD1 on 6 matching bases. The germline gives CDR1 MGHDK, CDR2 SYGVNS. Trimming cost V 7 bases and J 10 bases, with 14 bases left between them. The CDR3 spans 13 residues.

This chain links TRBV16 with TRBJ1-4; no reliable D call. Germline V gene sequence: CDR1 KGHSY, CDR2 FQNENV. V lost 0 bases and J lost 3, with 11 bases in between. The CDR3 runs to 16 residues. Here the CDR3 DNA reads TGTGCCAGCAGCCAATCTGCGGCCGTTGCTAATGAAAAACTGTTTTTT. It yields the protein CASSQSAAVANEKLFF. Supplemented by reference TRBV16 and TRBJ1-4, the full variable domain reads GEEVAQTPKHLVRGEGQKAKLYCAPIKGHSYVFWYQQVLKNEFKFLISFQNENVFDETGMPKERFSAKCLPNSPCSLEIQATKLEDSAVYFCASSQSAAVANEKLFFGSGTQLSVL.

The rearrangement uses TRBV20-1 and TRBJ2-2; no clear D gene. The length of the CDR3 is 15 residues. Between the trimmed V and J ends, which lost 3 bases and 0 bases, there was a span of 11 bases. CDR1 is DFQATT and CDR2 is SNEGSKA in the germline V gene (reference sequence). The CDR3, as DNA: TGCAGTGCTAGTTCCGGCAGGACGAACACCGGGGAGCTGTTTTTT. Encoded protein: CSASSGRTNTGELFF.

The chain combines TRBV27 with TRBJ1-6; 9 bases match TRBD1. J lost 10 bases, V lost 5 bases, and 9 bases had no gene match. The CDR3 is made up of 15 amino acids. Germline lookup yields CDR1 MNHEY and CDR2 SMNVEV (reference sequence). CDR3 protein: CASSLLGQGGSPLHF. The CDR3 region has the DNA TGTGCCAGCAGTCTATTGGGACAGGGTGGGTCACCCCTCCACTTT.

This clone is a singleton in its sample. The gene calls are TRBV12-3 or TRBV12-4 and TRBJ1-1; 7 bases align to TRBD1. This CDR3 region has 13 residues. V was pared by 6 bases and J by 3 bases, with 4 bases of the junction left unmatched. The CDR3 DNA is TGTGCCAGCAGCCGACAGGGATACACTGAAGCTTTCTTT. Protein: CASSRQGYTEAFF.

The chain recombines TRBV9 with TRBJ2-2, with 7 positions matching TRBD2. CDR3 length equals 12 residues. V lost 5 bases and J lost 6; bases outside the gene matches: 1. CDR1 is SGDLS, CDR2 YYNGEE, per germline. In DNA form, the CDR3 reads TGTGCCAGCAGGAGCGGGGCCGGGGAGCTGTTTTTT. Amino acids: CASRSGAGELFF. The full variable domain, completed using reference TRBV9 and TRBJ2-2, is DSGVTQTPKHLITATGQRVTLRCSPRSGDLSVYWYQQSLDQGLQFLIQYYNGEERAKGNILERFSAQQFPDLHSELNLSSLELGDSALYFCASRSGAGELFFGEGSRLTVL.

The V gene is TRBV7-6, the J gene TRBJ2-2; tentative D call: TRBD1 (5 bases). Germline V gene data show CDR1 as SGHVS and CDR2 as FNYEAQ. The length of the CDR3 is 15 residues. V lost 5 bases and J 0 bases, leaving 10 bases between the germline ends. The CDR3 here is CASSPRRANTGELFF. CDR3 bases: TGTGCCAGCAGCCCCCGCAGGGCGAACACCGGGGAGCTGTTTTTT.

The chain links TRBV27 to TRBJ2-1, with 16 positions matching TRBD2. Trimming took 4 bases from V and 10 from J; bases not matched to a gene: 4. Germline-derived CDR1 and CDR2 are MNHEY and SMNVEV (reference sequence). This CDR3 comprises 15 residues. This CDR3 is CASSSGTSGGAEQFF. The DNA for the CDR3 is TGTGCCAGCAGTTCTGGGACTAGCGGGGGGGCAGAGCAGTTCTTC.

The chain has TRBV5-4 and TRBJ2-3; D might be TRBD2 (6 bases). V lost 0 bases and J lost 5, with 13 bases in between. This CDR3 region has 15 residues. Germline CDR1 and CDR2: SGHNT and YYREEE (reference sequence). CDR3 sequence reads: CASSLVGRGRDTQYF. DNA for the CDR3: TGTGCCAGCAGCTTGGTGGGACGGGGGAGAGATACGCAGTATTTT.

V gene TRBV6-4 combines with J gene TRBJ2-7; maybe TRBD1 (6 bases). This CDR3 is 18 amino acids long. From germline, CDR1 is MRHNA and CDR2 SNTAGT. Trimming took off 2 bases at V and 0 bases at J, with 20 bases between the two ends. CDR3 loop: CASSDRRFRTASSYEQYV. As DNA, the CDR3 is TGTGCCAGCAGTGACCGCCGGTTTCGGACAGCGTCCTCCTACGAGCAGTACGTC.

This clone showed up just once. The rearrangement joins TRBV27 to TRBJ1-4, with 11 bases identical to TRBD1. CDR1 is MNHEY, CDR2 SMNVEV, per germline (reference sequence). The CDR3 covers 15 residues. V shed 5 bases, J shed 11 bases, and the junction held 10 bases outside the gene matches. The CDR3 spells CASSGPGQGGRKLFF. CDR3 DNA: TGTGCCAGCAGTGGACCGGGACAGGGGGGGCGGAAACTGTTTTTT.

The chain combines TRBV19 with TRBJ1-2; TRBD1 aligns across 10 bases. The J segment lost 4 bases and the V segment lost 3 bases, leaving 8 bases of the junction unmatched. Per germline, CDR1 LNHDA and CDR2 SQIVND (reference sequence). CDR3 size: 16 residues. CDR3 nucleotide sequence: TGTGCCAGTAGTATGGCTGGGACAGGGGAAATCTATGGCTACACCTTC. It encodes CASSMAGTGEIYGYTF.

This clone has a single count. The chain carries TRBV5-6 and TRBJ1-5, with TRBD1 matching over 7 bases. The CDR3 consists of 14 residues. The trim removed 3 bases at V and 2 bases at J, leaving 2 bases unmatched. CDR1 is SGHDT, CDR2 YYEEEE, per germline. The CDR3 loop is CASSSDRGNQPQHF. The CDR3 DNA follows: TGTGCCAGCAGCTCCGACAGGGGCAATCAGCCCCAGCATTTT.

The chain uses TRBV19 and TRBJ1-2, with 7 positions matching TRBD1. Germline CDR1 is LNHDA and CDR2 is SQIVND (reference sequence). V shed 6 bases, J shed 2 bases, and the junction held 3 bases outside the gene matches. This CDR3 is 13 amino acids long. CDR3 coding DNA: TGTGCCAGTAGACAGGGGTTCAACTATGGCTACACCTTC. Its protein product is CASRQGFNYGYTF.

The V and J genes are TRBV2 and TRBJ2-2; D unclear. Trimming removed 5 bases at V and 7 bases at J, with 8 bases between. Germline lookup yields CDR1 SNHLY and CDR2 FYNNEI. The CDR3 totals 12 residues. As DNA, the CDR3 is TGTGCCAGCAGTCCTGACTTCGGGGAGCTGTTTTTT. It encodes CASSPDFGELFF.

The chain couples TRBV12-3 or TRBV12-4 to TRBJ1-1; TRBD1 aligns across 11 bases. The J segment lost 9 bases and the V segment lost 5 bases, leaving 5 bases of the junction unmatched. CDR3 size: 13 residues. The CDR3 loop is CASSPRDRGKAFF. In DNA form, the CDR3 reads TGTGCCAGCAGTCCCCGGGACAGGGGGAAAGCTTTCTTT.

The CDR3 loop is CASGLPQGRGGYTF. The CDR3 DNA reads TGTGCTAGTGGTTTGCCACAGGGAAGGGGTGGCTACACCTTC. The V call is TRBV12-5, the J call TRBJ1-2; TRBD1 is a possible D gene (6 bases). This CDR3 contains 14 residues. Germline V gene sequence: CDR1 LGHNT, CDR2 FRNRAP. V was shortened by 2 bases and J by 7 bases, with 14 bases between the two germline ends.

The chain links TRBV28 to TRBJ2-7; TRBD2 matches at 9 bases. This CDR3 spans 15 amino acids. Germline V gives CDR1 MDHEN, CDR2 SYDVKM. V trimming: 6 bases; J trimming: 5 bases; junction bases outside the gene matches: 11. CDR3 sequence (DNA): TGTGCCAGCAGACTTGAAGCGGGGGGTCACGACGAGCAGTACGTC. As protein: CASRLEAGGHDEQYV.

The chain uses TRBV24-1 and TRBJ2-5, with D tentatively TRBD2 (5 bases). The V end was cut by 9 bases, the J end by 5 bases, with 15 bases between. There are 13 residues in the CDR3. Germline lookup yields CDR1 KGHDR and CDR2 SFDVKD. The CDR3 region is CATGSPEVETQYF. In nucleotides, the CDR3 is TGTGCCACCGGATCTCCGGAGGTGGAGACCCAGTACTTC.

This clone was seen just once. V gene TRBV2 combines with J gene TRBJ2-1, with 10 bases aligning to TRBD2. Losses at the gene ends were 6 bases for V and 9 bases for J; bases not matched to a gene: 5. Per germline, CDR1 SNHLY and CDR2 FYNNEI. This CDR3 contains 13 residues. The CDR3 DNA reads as TGTGCCAGCAGCCAGCGGGGGGGCGTTGAGCAGTTCTTC. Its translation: CASSQRGGVEQFF.